This TCR beta chain stems from a study of blood T cell repertoires in COVID-19. Whole-study context: From T cells, B-cell-depleted T cells, or PBMCs came the material, which was cDNA or gDNA.

Sequencing used immunoSEQ multiplex PCR; TCRdb keeps in-frame clones, though not all of them. Here the sample spans more than 75,000 clones, 82% being singletons. Germline values: CDR1 SEHNR, CDR2 FQNEAQ (reference sequence). With 5 bases removed from V and 4 bases from J, the gap between germline ends came to 18 bases. This CDR3 spans 15 amino acids. This clone was picked up a small number of times. This sequence was found in a man aged 55 to 70 with acute or convalescent COVID-19. The gene calls are TRBV7-9 and TRBJ2-7, with a weak D call TRBD2 (6 bases). The sample was peripheral blood. The CDR3, as DNA: TGTGCCAGCAGCCCTGGAGGGAGTCTCAAATACGAGCAGTACTTC. Residues: CASSPGGSLKYEQYF.